This TCR beta chain was recovered during a study of Graves' ophthalmopathy and Graves' hyperthyroidism. Amplified material comprised TCR beta CDR3 regions derived from RNA transcripts. First-round RT-PCR used HTBI primers; second-round multiplex PCR followed. MiXCR was run by TCRdb on the multiplex PCR reads, yielding one entry per CDR3 protein. The table has 350,000 to 450,000 distinct CDR3 sequences, under 25% seen once. The receptor's source is a woman younger than 35 with stable Graves' hyperthyroidism. The sequencing sample was made of peripheral blood.

DNA of the CDR3: TGTGCCAGCAAGTGGGGGGACGGAAATGGCTACACCTTC. It encodes CASKWGDGNGYTF. The genes are TRBV2 and TRBJ1-2; tentatively, D is TRBD1 (5 bases). The V gene lost 7 bases and the J gene lost 6 bases, with 15 bases spanning the gap. Germline V gives CDR1 SNHLY, CDR2 FYNNEI. The CDR3 has 13 residues.